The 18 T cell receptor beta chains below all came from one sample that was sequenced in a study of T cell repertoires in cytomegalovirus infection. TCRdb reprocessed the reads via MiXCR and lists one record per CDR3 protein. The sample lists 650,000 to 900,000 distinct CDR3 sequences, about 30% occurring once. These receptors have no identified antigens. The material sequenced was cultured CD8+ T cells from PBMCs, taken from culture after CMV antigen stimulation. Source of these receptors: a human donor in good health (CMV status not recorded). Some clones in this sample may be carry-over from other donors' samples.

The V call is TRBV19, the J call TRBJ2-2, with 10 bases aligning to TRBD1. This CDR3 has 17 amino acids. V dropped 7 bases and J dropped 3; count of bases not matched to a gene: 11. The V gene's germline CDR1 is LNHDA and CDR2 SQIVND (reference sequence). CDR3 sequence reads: CASNQDRGLVYTGELFF. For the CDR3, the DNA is TGTGCCAGTAACCAGGACAGGGGGTTGGTGTACACCGGGGAGCTGTTTTTT.

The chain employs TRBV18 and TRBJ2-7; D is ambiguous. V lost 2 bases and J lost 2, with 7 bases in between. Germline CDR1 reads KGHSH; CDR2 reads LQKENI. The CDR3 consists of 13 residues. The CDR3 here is CASSPAGPYEQYV. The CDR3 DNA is TGTGCCAGCTCACCAGCAGGCCCCTACGAGCAGTACGTC.

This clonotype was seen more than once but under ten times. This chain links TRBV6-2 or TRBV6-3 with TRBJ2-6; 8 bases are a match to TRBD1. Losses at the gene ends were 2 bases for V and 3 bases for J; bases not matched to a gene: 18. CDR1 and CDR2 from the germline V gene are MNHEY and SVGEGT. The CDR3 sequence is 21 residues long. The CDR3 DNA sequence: TGTGCCAGCAGTTACCACTTTCCCGGGACAGGCGCCTCCCTTGGGGCCAACGTCCTGACTTTC. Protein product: CASSYHFPGTGASLGANVLTF.

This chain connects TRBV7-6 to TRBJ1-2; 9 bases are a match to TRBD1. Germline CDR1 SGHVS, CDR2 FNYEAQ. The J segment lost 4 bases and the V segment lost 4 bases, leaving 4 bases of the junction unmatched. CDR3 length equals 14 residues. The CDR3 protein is CASSSPGQGYGYTF. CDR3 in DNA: TGTGCCAGCAGCTCACCGGGACAGGGCTATGGCTACACCTTC.

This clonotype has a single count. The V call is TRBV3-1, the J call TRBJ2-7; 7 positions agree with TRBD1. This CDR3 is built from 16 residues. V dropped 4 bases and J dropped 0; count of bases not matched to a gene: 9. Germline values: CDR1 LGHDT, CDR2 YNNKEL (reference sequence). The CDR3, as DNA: TGTGCCAGCAGCCCTGAGGGACAGTGGAGCTCCTACGAGCAGTACTTC. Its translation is CASSPEGQWSSYEQYF.

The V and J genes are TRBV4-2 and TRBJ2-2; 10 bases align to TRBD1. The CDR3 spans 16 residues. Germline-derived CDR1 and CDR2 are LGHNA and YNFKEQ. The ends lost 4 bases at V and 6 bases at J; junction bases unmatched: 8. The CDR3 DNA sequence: TGTGCCAGCAGCCCCCGAGGACAGGGGGTTGCCGGGGAGCTGTTTTTT. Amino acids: CASSPRGQGVAGELFF.

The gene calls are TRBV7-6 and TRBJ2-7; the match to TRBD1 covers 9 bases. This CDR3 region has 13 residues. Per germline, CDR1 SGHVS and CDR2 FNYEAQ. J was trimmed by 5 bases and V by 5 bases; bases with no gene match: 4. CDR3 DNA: TGTGCCAGCAGCCCTAGGGACAGGGACGAGCAGTACTTC. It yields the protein CASSPRDRDEQYF.

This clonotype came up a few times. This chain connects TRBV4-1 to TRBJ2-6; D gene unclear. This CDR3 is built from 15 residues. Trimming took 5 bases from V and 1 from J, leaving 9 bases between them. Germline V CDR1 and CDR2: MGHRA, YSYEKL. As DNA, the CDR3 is TGCGCCAGCAGCTTTGACGTTTCTGGGGCCAACGTCCTGACTTTC. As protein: CASSFDVSGANVLTF.

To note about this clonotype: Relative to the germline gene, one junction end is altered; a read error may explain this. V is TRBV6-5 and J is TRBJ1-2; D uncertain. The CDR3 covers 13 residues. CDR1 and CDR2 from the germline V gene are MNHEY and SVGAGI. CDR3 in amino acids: CASSYRADYDYTF. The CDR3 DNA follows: TGTGCCAGCAGTTACAGGGCCGACTATGACTACACCTTC.

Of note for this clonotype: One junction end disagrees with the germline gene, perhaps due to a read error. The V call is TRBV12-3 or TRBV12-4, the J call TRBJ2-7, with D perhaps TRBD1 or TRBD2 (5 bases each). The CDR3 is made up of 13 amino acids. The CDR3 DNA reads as TGTGTCAGCACCCAAAGGGGACGAGGAGAGCAGTACTTC. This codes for CVSTQRGRGEQYF.

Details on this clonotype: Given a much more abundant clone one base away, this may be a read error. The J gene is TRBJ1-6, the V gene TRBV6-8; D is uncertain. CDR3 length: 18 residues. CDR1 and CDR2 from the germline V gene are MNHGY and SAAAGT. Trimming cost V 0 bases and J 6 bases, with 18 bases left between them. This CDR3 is CASSYSLEEVRSNSPLHF. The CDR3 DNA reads TGTGCCAGCAGTTACTCCCTGGAGGAAGTTCGTAGTAATTCACCCCTCCACTTT.

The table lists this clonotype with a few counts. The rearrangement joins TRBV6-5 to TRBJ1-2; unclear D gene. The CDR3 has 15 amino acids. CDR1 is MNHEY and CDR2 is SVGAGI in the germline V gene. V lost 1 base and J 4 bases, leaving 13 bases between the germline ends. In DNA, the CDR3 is TGTGCCAGCAGTTACTGGGCGGACCGACGCTATGGCTACACCTTC. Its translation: CASSYWADRRYGYTF.

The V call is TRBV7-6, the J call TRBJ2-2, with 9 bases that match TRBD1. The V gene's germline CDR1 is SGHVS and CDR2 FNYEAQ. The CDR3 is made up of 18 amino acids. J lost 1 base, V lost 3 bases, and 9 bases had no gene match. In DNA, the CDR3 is TGTGCCAGCAGCTTTCCGGGACAGGGAGCAATGAACACCGGGGAGCTGTTTTTT. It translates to CASSFPGQGAMNTGELFF.

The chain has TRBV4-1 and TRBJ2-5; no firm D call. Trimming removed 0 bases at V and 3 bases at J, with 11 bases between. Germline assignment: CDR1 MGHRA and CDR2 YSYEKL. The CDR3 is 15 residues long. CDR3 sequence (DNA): TGCGCCAGCAGCCAAGATCGCCTCTACGAAGAGACCCAGTACTTC. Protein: CASSQDRLYEETQYF.

The CDR3 protein is CASRPPGLAGDPVLPNEQFF. The CDR3, as DNA: TGTGCCAGTAGACCCCCGGGACTAGCGGGGGACCCCGTTCTTCCAAATGAGCAGTTCTTC. The chain has TRBV19 and TRBJ2-1, with 14 bases aligning to TRBD2. The CDR3 extends over 20 amino acids. CDR1 is LNHDA, CDR2 SQIVND, per germline (reference sequence). The V segment lost 6 bases and the J segment 7 bases; nucleotides outside the gene matches: 20.

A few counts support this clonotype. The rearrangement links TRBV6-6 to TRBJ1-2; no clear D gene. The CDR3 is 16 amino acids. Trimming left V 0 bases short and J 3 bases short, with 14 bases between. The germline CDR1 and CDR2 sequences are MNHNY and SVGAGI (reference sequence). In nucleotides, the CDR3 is TGTGCCAGCAGTTACTCGAGGGCAATTGTATACTATGGCTACACCTTC. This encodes CASSYSRAIVYYGYTF.

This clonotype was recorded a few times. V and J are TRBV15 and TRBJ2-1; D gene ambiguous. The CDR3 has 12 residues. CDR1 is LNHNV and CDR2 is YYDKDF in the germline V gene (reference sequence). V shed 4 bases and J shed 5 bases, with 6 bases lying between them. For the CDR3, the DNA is TGTGCCACCAGCACCAGGAACAATGAGCAGTTCTTC. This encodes CATSTRNNEQFF. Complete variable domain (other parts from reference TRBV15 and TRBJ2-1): DAMVIQNPRYQVTQFGKPVTLSCSQTLNHNVMYWYQQKSSQAPKLLFHYYDKDFNNEADTPDNFQSRRPNTSFCFLDIRSPGLGDTAMYLCATSTRNNEQFFGPGTRLTVL.

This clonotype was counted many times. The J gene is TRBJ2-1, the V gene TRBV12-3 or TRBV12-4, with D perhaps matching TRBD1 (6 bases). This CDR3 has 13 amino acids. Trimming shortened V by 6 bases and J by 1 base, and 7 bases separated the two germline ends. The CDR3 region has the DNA TGTGCCAGCAGCGACAGGTCCTACAATGAGCAGTTCTTC. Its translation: CASSDRSYNEQFF.